These 12 T cell receptor beta chains originate from one sample sequenced in a study of T cells after yellow fever vaccination. TCRdb re-analysed the 5' RACE reads in MiXCR, keeping a single row per CDR3 protein. Of approximately 550,000 distinct CDR3 sequences in the sample, about 19% were seen once. The input for sequencing was PBMCs, taken 15 days after the yellow fever booster vaccination. The receptors come from a man aged 25 to 40 who received the YFV17D yellow fever vaccine.

The V call is TRBV5-6, the J call TRBJ2-7, with D hard to call. The CDR3 runs to 13 residues. The germline CDR1 and CDR2 sequences are SGHDT and YYEEEE. Deletions cut 1 base from V and 5 bases from J, with 10 bases between. The CDR3 reads CASSLMVAHEQYF. CDR3 coding DNA: TGTGCCAGCAGCTTGATGGTGGCCCACGAGCAGTACTTC. The full variable domain, its missing parts supplied by reference TRBV5-6 and TRBJ2-7, is DAGVTQSPTHLIKTRGQQVTLRCSPKSGHDTVSWYQQALGQGPQFIFQYYEEEERQRGNFPDRFSGHQFPNYSSELNVNALLLGDSALYLCASSLMVAHEQYFGPGTRLTVT.

There are a few counts of this clonotype. The chain is built from TRBV20-1 and TRBJ2-5; no clear D. The V gene lost 6 bases and the J gene lost 2 bases, with 16 bases spanning the gap. The germline CDR1 and CDR2 sequences are DFQATT and SNEGSKA (reference sequence). The CDR3 consists of 14 residues. CDR3 region: CSAPQTTVQETQYF. Written as DNA, the CDR3 is TGCAGTGCCCCCCAAACGACGGTACAAGAGACCCAGTACTTC.

A few counts support this clonotype. The chain couples TRBV9 to TRBJ2-7; D gene uncertain. This CDR3 comprises 15 residues. The V gene lost 0 bases and the J gene lost 0 bases, with 10 bases spanning the gap. Germline V gives CDR1 SGDLS, CDR2 YYNGEE. In DNA form, the CDR3 reads TGTGCCAGCAGCGTAGACGGGCTTCCCTCCTACGAGCAGTACTTC. Translating gives CASSVDGLPSYEQYF.

J is TRBJ2-2 and V is TRBV7-3, with D perhaps assigned TRBD1 or TRBD2 (5 bases each). The V end lost 4 bases, the J end lost 4 bases, and 13 bases lay between the germline ends. There are 15 residues in the CDR3. Germline V lookup: CDR1 SGHTA, CDR2 FQGTGA. CDR3 loop: CASSSGPSGTGELFF. The CDR3 nucleotides read TGTGCCAGCAGCTCGGGACCGTCGGGCACCGGGGAGCTGTTTTTT.

This clonotype has a handful of counts. The rearrangement links TRBV4-3 to TRBJ2-2; the match to TRBD1 covers 10 bases. This CDR3 has 18 amino acids. Germline CDR1 and CDR2: LGHNA and YSLEER. V shed 2 bases, J shed 1 base, and the junction held 7 bases outside the gene matches. CDR3 nucleotides: TGCGCCAGCAGCCAAACCCTCCGGACAGGGGGGAACACCGGGGAGCTGTTTTTT. This encodes CASSQTLRTGGNTGELFF.

The chain combines TRBV7-9 with TRBJ2-7; D is possibly TRBD1 (5 bases). Germline-derived CDR1 and CDR2 are SEHNR and FQNEAQ (reference sequence). Trimming shortened V by 7 bases and J by 0 bases, and 10 bases separated the two germline ends. There are 13 residues in the CDR3. The CDR3 DNA is TGTGCCAGCACAGACAGTCACTCCTACGAGCAGTACTTC. Translated: CASTDSHSYEQYF.

This clonotype was counted a single time. J is TRBJ2-5 and V is TRBV6-2 or TRBV6-3; D is unclear. V was pared by 1 base and J by 3 bases, with 9 bases between. The germline V gene has CDR1 MNHEY and CDR2 SVGEGT. The CDR3 runs 14 residues. CDR3 nucleotides: TGTGCCAGCAGTTACTACGACTCCGAAGAGACCCAGTACTTC. It codes for CASSYYDSEETQYF.

Only a few counts were recorded for this clonotype. This chain joins TRBV7-8 and TRBJ2-1, with 8 bases matching TRBD2. CDR1 and CDR2 from the germline V gene are SGHVS and FQNEAQ. V was pared by 5 bases and J by 9 bases, with 3 bases of the junction left unmatched. CDR3 length equals 12 residues. The chain's CDR3 is CASSRAGGEQFF. The CDR3 nucleotides are TGTGCCAGCAGCCGTGCGGGGGGTGAGCAGTTCTTC.

This clonotype was detected a few times. The chain combines TRBV5-1 with TRBJ2-4; 11 nucleotides line up with TRBD1. CDR1 is SGHRS, CDR2 YFSETQ, per germline. The length of the CDR3 is 15 residues. The V gene end was trimmed by 2 bases and the J gene end by 8 bases; junction bases not matched to a gene: 6. This CDR3 is CASSFRTGGVYIQYF. Here the CDR3 DNA reads TGCGCCAGCAGCTTTCGGACAGGGGGCGTTTACATTCAGTACTTC. The entire variable domain, with the rest obtained from reference TRBV5-1 and TRBJ2-4, is as follows: KAGVTQTPRYLIKTRGQQVTLSCSPISGHRSVSWYQQTPGQGLQFLFEYFSETQRNKGNFPGRFSGRQFSNSRSEMNVSTLELGDSALYLCASSFRTGGVYIQYFGAGTRLSVL.

A few counts support this clonotype. J is TRBJ2-3 and V is TRBV20-1; the D is unclear. The CDR3 is 14 amino acids. Trimming stripped 1 base from V and 6 bases from J, with 14 bases between. Per germline, CDR1 DFQATT and CDR2 SNEGSKA (reference sequence). The DNA of the CDR3 is TGCAGTGCTAGAGCCGCGCCCCCGTGGGATACGCAGTATTTT. It translates to CSARAAPPWDTQYF.

This clonotype was recorded a few times. CDR3 coding DNA: TGTGCCAGCAGCTTAAAGGACCGAGACAAGCAGTTCTTC. This codes for CASSLKDRDKQFF. The chain couples TRBV7-2 to TRBJ2-1; no clear D. This CDR3 region has 13 residues. Germline V gives CDR1 SGHTA, CDR2 FQGNSA. V lost 2 bases and J 11 bases, leaving 13 bases between the germline ends. Using reference TRBV7-2 and TRBJ2-1 for the parts outside the CDR3, the full variable domain is GAGVSQSPSNKVTEKGKDVELRCDPISGHTALYWYRQSLGQGLEFLIYFQGNSAPDKSGLPSDRFSAERTGGSVSTLTIQRTQQEDSAVYLCASSLKDRDKQFFGPGTRLTVL.

This chain connects TRBV25-1 to TRBJ2-2, with TRBD2 matching 13 bases. V was clipped by 1 base and J by 5 bases; unmatched bases: 7. Germline values: CDR1 MGHDK, CDR2 SYGVNS. The CDR3 has 18 amino acids. The CDR3 DNA follows: TGTGCCAGCAGTGAATTGGGTGGACTAGCGGGAGAAACCGGGGAGCTGTTTTTT. This encodes CASSELGGLAGETGELFF.